This TCR beta chain stems from a study of T-cell reconstitution after alpha-beta-depleted transplantation in children. Germline V CDR1 and CDR2: SQVTM, ANQGSEA. V was clipped by 4 bases and J by 8 bases; unmatched bases: 15. The CDR3 contains 16 residues. TCRbeta library preparation incorporated unique molecular identifiers. TCRdb recomputed calls from the PCR reads with MiXCR, one row per CDR3 protein. The sample includes approximately 390,000 distinct CDR3 sequences, under 13% of them seen just once. This clonotype was seen many times. The material was PBMCs from the stem cell graft donor, obtained from the stem cell graft. The rearrangement joins TRBV29-1 to TRBJ2-1, with 9 bases lining up with TRBD2. The clonotype comes from a human donor who donated a stem cell graft to a child with acute myeloid leukemia. The chain's CDR3 is CSVVRDAGGKGDEQFF. CDR3 bases: TGCAGCGTTGTTAGGGACGCGGGAGGGAAGGGCGATGAGCAGTTCTTC.